The clone carrying this TCR beta chain was observed a few times. Trimming pared 4 bases from V and 6 bases from J, leaving 6 bases between. This CDR3 comprises 12 residues. This sample was included in a study of T-cell reconstitution after alpha-beta-depleted transplantation in children. The authors prepared the TCRbeta library with unique molecular identifiers. One entry per CDR3 protein, called by TCRdb with MiXCR from the PCR reads. The data contain about 500,000 distinct CDR3 sequences, approximately 32% of them singletons. This chain joins TRBV12-3 or TRBV12-4 and TRBJ2-2; D is undetermined. The clonotype originates from a human donor who donated a stem cell graft to a child with aplastic anemia. This specimen was PBMCs from the stem cell graft donor, taken from the stem cell graft. CDR3: CASSSQSGELFF. The CDR3 bases are TGTGCCAGCAGTTCCCAGTCCGGGGAGCTGTTTTTT.